Listed below are T cell receptor beta chains from one sample, sequenced in a study of cytomegalovirus exposure and HLA in healthy donors. Measured with immunoSEQ multiplex PCR; TCRdb has only the in-frame clones, and not every one. The profile shows approximately 120,000 clones, about 70% of them singletons. The sample comprised PBMCs. The receptors here all came from a human donor in good health. Both conserved end residues are part of each CDR3. The D gene is left open where the match is weak. Clone sizes are given selectively: once, few, many, or a class where the clone is expanded.

V	size	J	D	DNA	CDR3
TRBV29-1	.	TRBJ1-1	.	TGCAGCGTTGTCAGGGATGGAACTGAAGCTTTCTTT	CSVVRDGTEAFF
TRBV19	.	TRBJ1-1	.	TGTGCCAGTCTCGGACAGTTTAACACTGAAGCTTTCTTT	CASLGQFNTEAFF
TRBV7-2	.	TRBJ1-1	TRBD1	TGTGCCAGCAGCTCAGGGGGCGGGGTGAACACTGAAGCTTTCTTT	CASSSGGGVNTEAFF
TRBV29-1	once	TRBJ2-5	.	TGCAGCGTTGAAAGGACAGTCCAAGAGACCCAGTACTTC	CSVERTVQETQYF
TRBV5-1	.	TRBJ2-7	.	TGCGCCAGCAGCTTGGACAGGCTACAAAGCTACGAGCAGTACTTC	CASSLDRLQSYEQYF
TRBV7-2	.	TRBJ2-5	TRBD1	TGTGCCAGCAGTGCTACGGGACAGCCTGGGGAGACCCAGTACTTC	CASSATGQPGETQYF
TRBV2	few	TRBJ2-7	.	TGTGCCAGCAGTCCCTCCCGGTTCGATAGCGGCAGCTACGAGCAGTACTTC	CASSPSRFDSGSYEQYF
TRBV7-8	.	TRBJ2-4	.	TGTGCCAGCAGCTTTACAACTAATATAGCCAAAAACATTCAGTACTTC	CASSFTTNIAKNIQYF
TRBV4-3	.	TRBJ1-3	TRBD1	TGCGCCAGGACAGGGTTAAGCTCTGGAAACACCATATATTTT	CARTGLSSGNTIYF
TRBV6-6	.	TRBJ1-1	.	TGTGCCAGCAGTTACTCCGGGGGGTCTGAAGCTTTCTTT	CASSYSGGSEAFF
TRBV7-2	.	TRBJ2-1	TRBD2	TGTGCCAGCAGCCTGGGCCGGCGGGGGGGCCTCGGTGAGCAGTTCTTC	CASSLGRRGGLGEQFF
TRBV19	.	TRBJ1-5	TRBD1	TGTGCCAGTAGTCGGACAGGGAGTCAGCCCCAGCATTTT	CASSRTGSQPQHF
TRBV5-4	few	TRBJ1-3	TRBD1	TGTGCCAGCAGCCTTATCGGACAGGGCTCTGGAAACACCATATATTTT	CASSLIGQGSGNTIYF
TRBV5-1	.	TRBJ2-7	TRBD1	TGCGCCAGCGGGTGGACAGGGGAGGGCGAGCAGTACTTC	CASGWTGEGEQYF
TRBV9	.	TRBJ1-4	.	TGTGCCAGCAGCGGCGGGGGGGCAGGGTCAAACGAAAAACTGTTTTTT	CASSGGGAGSNEKLFF
TRBV7-8	few	TRBJ1-5	.	TGTGCCAGCAGCTTAGCGTTAGGGGAAGGGGGACAGCCCCAGCATTTT	CASSLALGEGGQPQHF
TRBV18	.	TRBJ2-1	TRBD1	TGTGCCAGCTCACCCGCTGAACAGGGGACCCAGCGGTTCTTC	CASSPAEQGTQRFF
TRBV18	few	TRBJ2-3	.	TGTGCCAGCTCACCACCGAGTCGTAGCACAGATACGCAGTATTTT	CASSPPSRSTDTQYF
TRBV28	few	TRBJ1-3	.	TGTGCGGGGGGAAGTTCGGACACCATATATTTT	CAGGSSDTIYF
TRBV15	.	TRBJ2-3	TRBD2	TGTGCCACCTCTCGACTAGCGGTCTCAGGGGCAGATACGCAGTATTTT	CATSRLAVSGADTQYF
TRBV29-1	.	TRBJ2-6	TRBD1	TGCAGCGTCACAGGGGAGAGAGACAACGTCCTGACTTTC	CSVTGERDNVLTF
TRBV9	.	TRBJ2-3	.	TGTGCCAGCAGCCCGAGCGGGTTCTCCCAGGATACGCAGTATTTT	CASSPSGFSQDTQYF
TRBV5-1	.	TRBJ2-7	TRBD2	TGCGCCAGCAGCTTGGGGGCGGGGGTCTCCTACGAGCAGTACTTC	CASSLGAGVSYEQYF
TRBV5-1	.	TRBJ2-7	.	TGCGCCAGCGCCGGTCGCCCGGCACTCGGGGACGAGCAGTACTTC	CASAGRPALGDEQYF
TRBV9	few	TRBJ2-5	TRBD2	TGTGCCAGCAGCGTAGATGGGACTAGACCAGAGACCCAGTACTTC	CASSVDGTRPETQYF
TRBV5-6	.	TRBJ2-3	TRBD2	TGTGCCAGCAGCTTGAAGGCTGCTAGCGGGAGGAGCACAGATACGCAGTATTTT	CASSLKAASGRSTDTQYF
TRBV19	.	TRBJ1-5	.	TGTGCCAGTAGTATCCTCAGTAACAATCAGCCCCAGCATTTT	CASSILSNNQPQHF
TRBV4-2	few	TRBJ1-2	TRBD1	TGTGCCAGCAGCCAAGATCAAACGGACAGGCTACGGGGCTACACCTTC	CASSQDQTDRLRGYTF
TRBV30	.	TRBJ1-3	TRBD1	TGTGCCTGGAGCGACAGGGTAACTGGAAACACCATATATTTT	CAWSDRVTGNTIYF
TRBV11-3	few	TRBJ1-3	TRBD1	TGTGCCAGCAGCCGAGGGACAGCTGGAAACACCATATATTTT	CASSRGTAGNTIYF
TRBV29-1	.	TRBJ2-5	.	TGCAGCGTTGAAGCAGGGGATGAGACCCAGTACTTC	CSVEAGDETQYF
TRBV18	.	TRBJ1-1	.	TGTGCCAGCACCGGGACAAAAAACACTGAAGCTTTCTTT	CASTGTKNTEAFF
TRBV7-9	.	TRBJ2-1	TRBD2	TGTGCCAGCTCCCTAGCGGGTGACGACAATGAGCAGTTCTTC	CASSLAGDDNEQFF
TRBV5-6	few	TRBJ1-5	TRBD1	TGTGCCAGCAGCTCGGCAGGGATTGGACAGGGCAATCAGCCCCAGCATTTT	CASSSAGIGQGNQPQHF
TRBV6-5	.	TRBJ2-3	.	TGTGCCAGCACCAGTCAGCGCTGGGGGCCGCAGTATTTT	CASTSQRWGPQYF
TRBV2	few	TRBJ2-1	TRBD2	TGTGCCAGCACCGAAGGCGGGGGGGCAAGGGAGCAGTTCTTC	CASTEGGGAREQFF
TRBV9	.	TRBJ2-2	.	TGTGCCAGCAGCGTAGCCCTCCTTACTAGCACCGGGGAGCTGTTTTTT	CASSVALLTSTGELFF
TRBV7-2	once	TRBJ2-7	.	TGTGCCAGCAGCTTGTCCGGGGCCTACGAGCAGTACTTC	CASSLSGAYEQYF
TRBV2	.	TRBJ1-2	.	TGTGCCAGCACTAGGGGGGGAGCTAACTATGGCTACACCTTC	CASTRGGANYGYTF
TRBV23-1	.	TRBJ2-1	.	TGCGCCAGCGCGCCCCAGGTTTACAATGAGCAGTTCTTC	CASAPQVYNEQFF
TRBV14	once	TRBJ1-3	TRBD1	TGTGCCAGCAGCCAAGGAGGCAGGGGGCTTGGAAACACCATATATTTT	CASSQGGRGLGNTIYF
TRBV7-2	.	TRBJ2-3	.	TGTGCCAGCAGCAACTTTGGGGAGCCAGATACGCAGTATTTT	CASSNFGEPDTQYF
TRBV5-4	.	TRBJ1-1	TRBD1	TGTGCCAGCAGCTTGTCTCCGGCCAGGGGGACTGAAGCTTTCTTT	CASSLSPARGTEAFF
TRBV28	.	TRBJ2-1	.	TGTGCCAGCAGTCTCCTATCTGGGGGGTCCGTCAATGAGCAGTTCTTC	CASSLLSGGSVNEQFF
TRBV11-2	.	TRBJ2-7	TRBD2	TGTGCCAGCAGCTCCAATGTAATAGCGGGAGGAGGGTACGAGCAGTACTTC	CASSSNVIAGGGYEQYF
TRBV28	.	TRBJ2-5	TRBD1	TGTGCCAGCAGTTTATGGGTTGGCAGGGGGCCTGAGACCCAGTACTTC	CASSLWVGRGPETQYF
TRBV10-3	once	TRBJ1-5	.	TGTGCCATCAGCCGGGATGACAATCAGCCCCAGCATTTT	CAISRDDNQPQHF
TRBV12-5	.	TRBJ1-1	TRBD1	TGTGCTAGTGGTTTGGTATTGACAGGGGGCCGATCGACTGAAGCTTTCTTT	CASGLVLTGGRSTEAFF
TRBV27	.	TRBJ2-5	.	TGTGCCAGCAGTTTAAGTCAGAACCAAGAGACCCAGTACTTC	CASSLSQNQETQYF
TRBV18	few	TRBJ1-1	.	TGTGCCAGCTCACGACACCAGGGGAACACTGAAGCTTTCTTT	CASSRHQGNTEAFF
TRBV7-2	.	TRBJ2-1	.	TGTGCCAGCAGCCTATTATTAAGTCCTCCGTTCTTC	CASSLLLSPPFF
TRBV4-1	.	TRBJ1-1	.	TGCGCCAGCAGCCAAGATTTCGAGATCACTGAAGCTTTCTTT	CASSQDFEITEAFF
TRBV10-3	.	TRBJ1-1	.	TGTGCCATCAGTGAGATAACAGGGACGGGTGAAGCTTTCTTT	CAISEITGTGEAFF
TRBV5-6	.	TRBJ1-3	.	TGTGCCAGCAGCTTCGGGGGCTCTGGAAACACCATATATTTT	CASSFGGSGNTIYF
TRBV5-4	.	TRBJ1-6	TRBD1	TGTGCCAGCAGCGAGGGACAGAATTCACCCCTCCACTTT	CASSEGQNSPLHF
TRBV6-5	.	TRBJ1-6	TRBD1	TGTGCCAGCAGGCAAGGGGGACAGGGTGCTTCACCCCTCCACTTT	CASRQGGQGASPLHF
TRBV25-1	.	TRBJ1-2	.	TGTGCCAGCAGTGAATGGAGCGGGGCAGGGGATGGCTACACCTTC	CASSEWSGAGDGYTF
TRBV28	.	TRBJ1-4	TRBD1	TGTGCCAGCAGTCTCCCGGGACGGACAGGGGCGGGTGAAAAACTGTTTTTT	CASSLPGRTGAGEKLFF